The 9 T cell receptor beta chains below all came from one sample that was sequenced in a study of neurological immune-mediated disorders. TCRdb processed the 5' RACE reads anew with MiXCR; each CDR3 protein has one entry. The sample consists of more than 15,000 distinct CDR3 sequences, approximately 15% of them appearing once. Material: CD4+ T cells from blood. Receptor source: a woman aged 60-75 years with HTLV-1-associated myelopathy (HAM/TSP).

This clonotype was detected many times. The chain uses TRBV13 and TRBJ2-7; no clear D gene. The CDR3 consists of 14 residues. V lost 3 bases and J lost 4, with 13 bases in between. Per germline, CDR1 PRHDT and CDR2 FYEKMQ (reference sequence). The CDR3 reads CASSLKGSRYEQYF. CDR3 sequence (DNA): TGTGCCAGCAGCTTGAAAGGATCAAGGTACGAGCAGTACTTC.

This clonotype came up a few times. This CDR3 reads CASSPGGALLGETQYF. The CDR3 nucleotides read TGTGCCAGTAGTCCAGGGGGGGCGTTGCTTGGGGAGACCCAGTACTTC. This chain links TRBV19 with TRBJ2-5; D may correspond to TRBD1 or TRBD2 (7 bases each). The V and J ends lost 5 bases and 5 bases respectively, with 21 bases between them. Germline V CDR1 and CDR2: LNHDA, SQIVND (reference sequence). The CDR3 covers 16 residues.

Ten or more counts support this clonotype. The chain has TRBV29-1 and TRBJ2-7; perhaps TRBD1 as D (5 bases). V lost 4 bases and J 4 bases, leaving 26 bases between the germline ends. Per germline, CDR1 SQVTM and CDR2 ANQGSEA. This CDR3 is 17 amino acids long. The CDR3: CSVGLPPTLDSPYEQYF. CDR3 nucleotide sequence: TGCAGCGTTGGGTTACCTCCGACCCTAGACAGCCCTTACGAGCAGTACTTC.

This clonotype was seen at least ten times. This chain connects TRBV24-1 to TRBJ2-2; the match to TRBD1 covers 7 bases. The CDR3 is made up of 16 amino acids. Germline V CDR1 and CDR2: KGHDR, SFDVKD. The junction had 7 bases not matched to a gene; V was cut back by 4 bases and J by 3 bases. Here the CDR3 reads CATSDPATGDTGELFF. CDR3 DNA: TGTGCCACCAGTGACCCCGCCACAGGGGACACCGGGGAGCTGTTTTTT.

The sample holds many counts of this clonotype. The V and J genes are TRBV20-1 and TRBJ1-3, with a possible D match to TRBD1 (6 bases). Trimming took 5 bases from V and 3 from J, leaving 14 bases between them. The CDR3 consists of 14 residues. The germline V gene has CDR1 DFQATT and CDR2 SNEGSKA (reference sequence). CDR3 coding DNA: TGCAGTGCTGACAAACAGGGAAGTGGAAACACCATATATTTT. As protein: CSADKQGSGNTIYF.

V gene TRBV10-3 combines with J gene TRBJ1-1; perhaps TRBD1 as D (6 bases). V shed 6 bases and J shed 7 bases, with 12 bases lying between them. There are 12 residues in the CDR3. Germline lookup yields CDR1 ENHRY and CDR2 SYGVKD. Here the CDR3 DNA reads TGTGCCATCAGGGGGGGGCGAGTTGAAGCTTTCTTT. This encodes CAIRGGRVEAFF.

This clonotype has at least ten counts. This rearrangement joins TRBV15 to TRBJ1-6, with D unclear. V lost 0 bases and J lost 9, with 12 bases in between. The CDR3 has 15 amino acids. Germline CDR1 and CDR2: LNHNV and YYDKDF (reference sequence). DNA for the CDR3: TGTGCCACCAGCAGAGAGACCCTGGAGAGTTCACCCCTCCACTTT. Encoded protein: CATSRETLESSPLHF.

This clonotype was recorded many times. The chain joins TRBV5-1 to TRBJ1-2; D ambiguous. Trimming took off 0 bases at V and 8 bases at J, with 17 bases between the two ends. The CDR3 is made up of 15 amino acids. Germline CDR1 and CDR2: SGHRS and YFSETQ. This chain's CDR3 is CASSLVAERVGGYTF. In DNA form, the CDR3 reads TGCGCCAGCAGCTTGGTAGCAGAAAGGGTAGGCGGCTACACCTTC.

The chain joins TRBV29-1 to TRBJ1-4; maybe TRBD1 (6 bases). V dropped 7 bases and J dropped 8 bases, with 17 bases sitting between them. There are 13 residues in the CDR3. Germline values: CDR1 SQVTM, CDR2 ANQGSEA. The CDR3 loop reads CSGSDSCGEKLFF. The CDR3 DNA reads as TGCAGCGGTTCGGACAGCTGTGGGGAAAAACTGTTTTTT.